The 7 T cell receptor beta chains below all came from one sample that was sequenced in a study of shared clonotypes between healthy human individuals. TCRdb's table, derived via immunoSEQ multiplex PCR, lists solely in-frame clones and lacks some. The data contain some 2,500,000 clones, around 93% of them seen just once; the ten biggest clones take up 0.37%. The sequenced material came from naive CD4+ T cells from PBMCs. This sample's subset: CD45RA+ positively selected. Source of these receptors: a man aged 18 to 30 in good health. Some clones in this sample may be carry-over from other donors' samples.

The V call is TRBV28, the J call TRBJ2-6; 8 bases agree with TRBD1. Germline loops: CDR1 MDHEN, CDR2 SYDVKM. Losses at the gene ends were 8 bases for V and 2 bases for J; bases not matched to a gene: 5. This CDR3 has 15 amino acids. Here the CDR3 reads CASGTTGAGANVLTF. For the CDR3, the DNA is TGTGCCAGCGGAACGACAGGGGCTGGGGCCAACGTCCTGACTTTC.

This clone showed up just a few times. Different DNA sequences within this sample yield the same CDR3. The V gene is TRBV5-1, the J gene TRBJ2-1; TRBD2 aligns across 13 bases. J lost 7 bases, V lost 0 bases, and 1 base had no gene match. The CDR3 is 15 residues long. The germline V gene encodes CDR1 SGHRS and CDR2 YFSETQ. In DNA form, the CDR3 reads TGCGCCAGCAGCTTGGGACTAGCGGGAGGAAATGAGCAGTTCTTC. It encodes CASSLGLAGGNEQFF.

The chain is built from TRBV5-1 and TRBJ2-6; possibly TRBD1 for D (6 bases). Per germline, CDR1 SGHRS and CDR2 YFSETQ. Trimming removed 4 bases at V and 4 bases at J, with 15 bases between. CDR3 length: 16 residues. CDR3: CASSKRTGLGANVLTF. CDR3 nucleotide sequence: TGCGCCAGCAGCAAGAGAACAGGGCTCGGGGCCAACGTCCTGACTTTC.

Remarks on this clone: The junction differs from germline at one of its ends, possibly a read error. Other DNA variants within this sample encode the same CDR3. The chain employs TRBV6-5 and TRBJ2-7; D unclear. This CDR3 contains 11 residues. Germline assignment: CDR1 MNHEY and CDR2 SVGAGI. CDR3 residues: CASSYSDEQYF. CDR3 DNA sequence: TGTGCCAGCAGTTACTCCGACGAGCAGTACTTC.

The genes are TRBV2 and TRBJ2-7; perhaps TRBD2 as D (5 bases). The germline V gene has CDR1 SNHLY and CDR2 FYNNEI. This CDR3 contains 15 residues. The ends were cut back, 0 bases at V and 3 bases at J, with 12 bases in the middle. CDR3 in amino acids: CASSEALRGFYEQYF. In nucleotides, the CDR3 is TGTGCCAGCAGTGAAGCGCTTCGGGGTTTCTACGAGCAGTACTTC.

To note about this clone: This sample also contains other DNA sequences that code for the same CDR3. The chain couples TRBV18 to TRBJ1-2; possibly TRBD1 for D (5 bases). The CDR3 runs to 13 residues. Deletions cut 6 bases from V and 2 bases from J, with 10 bases between. The V gene's germline CDR1 is KGHSH and CDR2 LQKENI. CDR3 DNA sequence: TGTGCCAGCTCTTCCCAGGGAAACTATGGCTACACCTTC. This encodes CASSSQGNYGYTF. The full variable domain, its missing parts supplied by reference TRBV18 and TRBJ1-2, is NAGVMQNPRHLVRRRGQEARLRCSPMKGHSHVYWYRQLPEEGLKFMVYLQKENIIDESGMPKERFSAEFPKEGPSILRIQQVVRGDSAAYFCASSSQGNYGYTFGSGTRLTVV.

This chain connects TRBV19 to TRBJ1-4; 7 bases agree with TRBD1. Germline lookup yields CDR1 LNHDA and CDR2 SQIVND (reference sequence). With V trimmed by 8 bases and J by 8 bases, 14 bases remained unmatched. The CDR3 is made up of 15 amino acids. CDR3 in DNA: TGTGCCAGTCTCCAAGGGGGACAGACCACCGAAAAACTGTTTTTT. It is translated as CASLQGGQTTEKLFF.